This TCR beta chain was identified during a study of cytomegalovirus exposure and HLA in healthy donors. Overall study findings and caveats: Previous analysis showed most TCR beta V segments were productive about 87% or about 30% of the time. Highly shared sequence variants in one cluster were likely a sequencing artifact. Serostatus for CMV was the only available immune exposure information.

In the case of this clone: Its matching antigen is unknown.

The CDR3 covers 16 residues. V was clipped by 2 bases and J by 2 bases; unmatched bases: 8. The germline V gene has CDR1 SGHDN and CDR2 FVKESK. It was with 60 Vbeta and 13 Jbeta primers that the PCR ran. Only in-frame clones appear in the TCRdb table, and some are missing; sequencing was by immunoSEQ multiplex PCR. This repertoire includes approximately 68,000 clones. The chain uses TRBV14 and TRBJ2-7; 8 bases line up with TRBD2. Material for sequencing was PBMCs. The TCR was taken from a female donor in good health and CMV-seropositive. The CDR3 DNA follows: TGTGCCAGCAGCCAACAGTCGACTAGCGCTCCCTACGAGCAGTACTTC. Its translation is CASSQQSTSAPYEQYF. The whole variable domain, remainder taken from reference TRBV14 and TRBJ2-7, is EAGVTQFPSHSVIEKGQTVTLRCDPISGHDNLYWYRRVMGKEIKFLLHFVKESKQDESGMPNNRFLAERTGGTYSTLKVQPAELEDSGVYFCASSQQSTSAPYEQYFGPGTRLTVT.